This T cell receptor beta chain was profiled in a study of molecular identifiers for immune sequencing clone quantification. Notes on the study in general: Clones above 20 RNA copies contained over 98% of effector molecules but under 1% of naive ones. Highly expanded clone sizes could be underestimated through barcode sharing by identical TCR molecules.

This clonotype was found a few times. Its antigen is not identified. Previously published methods and listed TCR primers were used for the bulk TCR libraries. TCRdb fed the PCR reads into MiXCR, producing one record per CDR3 protein. The sample holds about 640,000 distinct CDR3 sequences, 15% to 20% seen once. V was pared by 6 bases and J by 4 bases, with 12 bases between. This CDR3 is built from 13 residues. Germline V gene lookup returns CDR1 LNHDA and CDR2 SQIVND (reference sequence). The sorting of naive CD8 T cells used the CD8+CD4-CCR7+CD45RA+ phenotype. The TCR was taken from a human donor in good health. Some libraries in this study had Jurkat cell RNA spiked in. Sequenced input: naive CD8+ T cells from blood, with Jurkat cell RNA spiked in. Subset specified: FACS-sorted CD8+CD4-CCR7+CD45RA+ naive T cells. This sequence joins TRBV19 and TRBJ1-1, with D uncertain. The CDR3 bases are TGTGCCAGTAGGCCGAGTCGGGTCACTGAAGCTTTCTTT. It codes for CASRPSRVTEAFF.